Below, 25 T cell receptor beta chains from the same sample are listed, as sequenced in a study of cytomegalovirus exposure and HLA in healthy donors. The PCR ran on 60 Vbeta and 13 Jbeta primers. TCRdb's copy holds only in-frame clones and misses some; the assay was immunoSEQ multiplex PCR. The table has 100,000 or so clones, around 80% seen once. The sequenced sample consisted of PBMCs. The receptors come from a man aged 25-45 years in good health and CMV-seropositive.

The chain's CDR3 is CASSVSGTGLTGELFF. In DNA, the CDR3 is TGTGCCAGCAGCGTATCTGGGACAGGACTCACCGGGGAGCTGTTTTTT. The chain combines TRBV9 with TRBJ2-2; 8 bases align to TRBD1. The CDR3 has 16 amino acids. CDR1 is SGDLS, CDR2 YYNGEE, per germline. With V trimmed by 1 base and J by 4 bases, 6 bases remained unmatched.

The genes are TRBV19 and TRBJ1-5, with 9 bases that match TRBD1. The junction had 9 bases not matched to a gene; V was cut back by 5 bases and J by 4 bases. This CDR3 is built from 16 residues. The germline CDR1 and CDR2 sequences are LNHDA and SQIVND (reference sequence). The DNA of the CDR3 is TGTGCCAGTAGTCTGCGGACAGGGGTAAATAATCAGCCCCAGCATTTT. Translation gives CASSLRTGVNNQPQHF.

This clone occurred once. V gene TRBV6-5 combines with J gene TRBJ1-3; D gene ambiguous. Germline V gene lookup returns CDR1 MNHEY and CDR2 SVGAGI. V lost 0 bases and J 0 bases, leaving 6 bases between the germline ends. The CDR3 loop spans 15 amino acids. CDR3 amino acids: CASSYSRDSGNTIYF. DNA of the CDR3: TGTGCCAGCAGTTACTCACGGGACTCTGGAAACACCATATATTTT.

This clone was seen more than once but under ten times. The CDR3 coding sequence is TGTGCCAGCTCACCGGACAGATCGAACACTGAAGCTTTCTTT. Translation gives CASSPDRSNTEAFF. This chain links TRBV18 with TRBJ1-1; maybe TRBD1 (6 bases). The germline gives CDR1 KGHSH, CDR2 LQKENI. Trimming pared 3 bases from V and 1 base from J, leaving 9 bases between. The CDR3 runs to 14 residues.

The rearrangement uses TRBV7-9 and TRBJ2-3; a weak D match, TRBD2 (6 bases). Germline assignment: CDR1 SEHNR and CDR2 FQNEAQ (reference sequence). The CDR3 is 14 residues long. Trimming removed 6 bases at V and 0 bases at J, with 10 bases between. The CDR3 DNA reads TGTGCCAGCAGTCGAACTAGCAGCACAGATACGCAGTATTTT. Amino acid sequence: CASSRTSSTDTQYF.

The chain couples TRBV27 to TRBJ2-5; D gene ambiguous. V was cut by 7 bases and J by 4 bases, with 16 bases left in between. CDR1 and CDR2 (germline): MNHEY, SMNVEV (reference sequence). This CDR3 has 14 residues. In nucleotides, the CDR3 is TGTGCCAGCATGTTTAACTCCTTCGGAGAGACCCAGTACTTC. Residues: CASMFNSFGETQYF.

The chain couples TRBV27 to TRBJ1-4, with no clear D. The CDR3 has 12 residues. The germline gives CDR1 MNHEY, CDR2 SMNVEV (reference sequence). The V end lost 6 bases, the J end lost 8 bases, and 10 bases lay between the germline ends. CDR3 sequence: CASSESGEKLFF. The CDR3 DNA follows: TGTGCCAGCAGCGAGTCGGGGGAAAAACTGTTTTTT.

V usage is TRBV10-3 and J usage is TRBJ2-3, with TRBD1 matching 7 bases. This CDR3 contains 14 residues. The germline V gene has CDR1 ENHRY and CDR2 SYGVKD. With 6 bases clipped from V and 1 base from J, the junction kept 4 bases outside the gene matches. The CDR3 is CAIRQGSGTDTQYF. The CDR3 nucleotides read TGTGCCATCAGACAGGGGTCGGGCACAGATACGCAGTATTTT.

The rearrangement links TRBV10-3 to TRBJ2-7, with TRBD2 identical over 7 bases. The V segment lost 0 bases and the J segment 9 bases; nucleotides outside the gene matches: 5. CDR3 size: 13 residues. From germline, CDR1 is ENHRY and CDR2 SYGVKD. CDR3 sequence: CAISESPGGAQYF. The CDR3 DNA sequence: TGTGCCATCAGTGAGTCGCCGGGAGGTGCGCAGTACTTC.

This sequence joins TRBV5-6 and TRBJ2-7; 7 positions agree with TRBD1. The CDR3 consists of 14 residues. CDR1 is SGHDT, CDR2 YYEEEE, per germline. Trimming at V came to 4 bases and at J to 5 bases, leaving 9 bases not matched to a gene. CDR3 DNA sequence: TGTGCCAGCAGCCATCGACAGGGACGAGACGAGCAGTACTTC. Its protein is CASSHRQGRDEQYF.

Note on this clone: Different DNA sequences within this sample yield the same CDR3. This sequence joins TRBV7-9 and TRBJ2-5, with D perhaps TRBD1 (5 bases). The CDR3 runs 13 residues. Germline CDR1 reads SEHNR; CDR2 reads FQNEAQ (reference sequence). V was trimmed by 1 base and J by 5 bases, leaving 8 bases between them. The CDR3 region is CASSLEGRETQYF. CDR3 coding DNA: TGTGCCAGCAGCTTAGAGGGGCGGGAGACCCAGTACTTC.

The CDR3 loop is CASSYSRTYYGYTF. DNA of the CDR3: TGTGCCAGCAGTTACTCACGGACTTACTATGGCTACACCTTC. This chain uses TRBV6-5 with TRBJ1-2, with unresolved D. V lost 0 bases and J lost 3, with 8 bases in between. The CDR3 length is 14 residues. In germline, CDR1 is MNHEY, CDR2 SVGAGI.

The chain uses TRBV19 and TRBJ2-7, with 9 bases matching TRBD1. The CDR3 runs to 13 residues. V dropped 2 bases and J dropped 10; count of bases not matched to a gene: 6. Per germline, CDR1 LNHDA and CDR2 SQIVND (reference sequence). This chain's CDR3 is CASSISGQGNQYF. The CDR3 DNA follows: TGTGCCAGTAGTATATCGGGACAGGGAAATCAGTACTTC.

The rearrangement links TRBV5-1 to TRBJ2-5; tentatively, D is TRBD2 (7 bases). CDR3 size: 14 residues. Trimming removed 5 bases from V and 2 bases from J, with 13 bases in between. In germline, CDR1 is SGHRS, CDR2 YFSETQ. The CDR3 spells CASSKGGAQETQYF. For the CDR3, the DNA is TGCGCCAGCAGTAAAGGGGGGGCGCAAGAGACCCAGTACTTC.

The chain employs TRBV28 and TRBJ2-7; no reliable D call. Germline V gene lookup returns CDR1 MDHEN and CDR2 SYDVKM. The CDR3 runs 11 residues. V was trimmed by 3 bases and J by 3 bases, leaving 3 bases between them. The CDR3 here is CASSFSYEQYF. The CDR3 nucleotides are TGTGCCAGCAGTTTTAGCTACGAGCAGTACTTC.

The gene calls are TRBV4-2 and TRBJ2-5, with 9 bases identical to TRBD1. Judging by the DNA end, TRBJ2-7 fits better; the J call may be wrong. This CDR3 comprises 16 residues. Germline V gene lookup returns CDR1 LGHNA and CDR2 YNFKEQ. This CDR3 reads CASSREKGQGGDEQYF. CDR3 coding DNA: TGTGCCAGCAGCCGAGAGAAGGGACAGGGCGGCGACGAGCAGTACTTC.

V is TRBV10-3 and J is TRBJ2-1; 11 bases are shared with TRBD1. V gave up 2 bases and J gave up 1 base; unmatched junction bases: 1. Germline assignment: CDR1 ENHRY and CDR2 SYGVKD. The CDR3 is made up of 16 amino acids. In DNA form, the CDR3 reads TGTGCCATCAGTGAGGGGGACAGGGGGTCCTACAATGAGCAGTTCTTC. It encodes CAISEGDRGSYNEQFF.

This clone was observed a single time. The genes are TRBV5-1 and TRBJ2-5; a weak D match, TRBD1 (6 bases). The J call may be in error: the DNA end matches TRBJ2-7 better. There are 16 residues in the CDR3. Germline V gene sequence: CDR1 SGHRS, CDR2 YFSETQ. The CDR3 sequence is CASSLSTGQPSYEQYF. The CDR3 DNA reads TGCGCCAGCAGCTTGTCCACTGGACAGCCATCCTACGAGCAGTACTTC.

The rearrangement links TRBV19 to TRBJ2-1; TRBD1 matches 8 bases. Germline V CDR1 and CDR2: LNHDA, SQIVND (reference sequence). The CDR3 length is 14 residues. V shed 5 bases and J 10 bases; nucleotides not matched to a gene: 10. CDR3 coding DNA: TGTGCCAGTAGTGACCAGGGGGCGCGGGGAGAGCAGTTCTTC. It specifies CASSDQGARGEQFF. Based on the CDR3 plus reference TRBV19 and TRBJ2-1, the full variable domain is DGGITQSPKYLFRKEGQNVTLSCEQNLNHDAMYWYRQDPGQGLRLIYYSQIVNDFQKGDIAEGYSVSREKKESFPLTVTSAQKNPTAFYLCASSDQGARGEQFFGPGTRLTVL.

The chain links TRBV27 to TRBJ1-2; 9 bases fit TRBD1. This CDR3 is built from 14 residues. The germline CDR1 and CDR2 sequences are MNHEY and SMNVEV (reference sequence). The V segment lost 4 bases and the J segment 8 bases; nucleotides outside the gene matches: 8. CDR3 region: CASSSSGTGNGYTF. CDR3 in DNA: TGTGCCAGCAGTTCATCCGGGACAGGGAACGGCTACACCTTC.

V gene TRBV30 combines with J gene TRBJ2-5; 8 bases are a match to TRBD2. The DNA end lines up better with TRBJ2-7; the J call may be wrong. Per germline, CDR1 GTSNPN and CDR2 SVGIG (reference sequence). This CDR3 contains 16 residues. DNA for the CDR3: TGTGCCTGGAGTTCCCTACCGGGACTAGGGGACTACGAGCAGTACTTC. Its translation is CAWSSLPGLGDYEQYF.

The V and J genes are TRBV4-1 and TRBJ1-4; 8 bases are a match to TRBD1. Trimming at V came to 3 bases and at J to 8 bases, leaving 11 bases not matched to a gene. This CDR3 contains 16 residues. Germline V lookup: CDR1 MGHRA, CDR2 YSYEKL. The CDR3 coding sequence is TGCGCCAGCAGCCAGACCGGACAGGGAGGAAGAGAAAAACTGTTTTTT. Protein: CASSQTGQGGREKLFF.

This sequence joins TRBV2 and TRBJ2-1; no clear D gene. Trimming pared 6 bases from V and 7 bases from J, leaving 7 bases between. The CDR3 consists of 11 residues. Germline lookup yields CDR1 SNHLY and CDR2 FYNNEI. CDR3 region: CASRETNEQFF. The CDR3 nucleotides read TGTGCCAGCAGAGAAACTAATGAGCAGTTCTTC. The full variable domain, with the rest looked up from reference TRBV2 and TRBJ2-1, is EPEVTQTPSHQVTQMGQEVILRCVPISNHLYFYWYRQILGQKVEFLVSFYNNEISEKSEIFDDQFSVERPDGSNFTLKIRSTKLEDSAMYFCASRETNEQFFGPGTRLTVL.

The chain combines TRBV25-1 with TRBJ1-4, with D possibly being TRBD1 (5 bases). Trimming removed 1 base from V and 8 bases from J, with 14 bases in between. Looked up from germline, CDR1 is MGHDK and CDR2 is SYGVNS. The length of the CDR3 is 15 residues. CDR3 coding DNA: TGTGCCAGCAGTGAATCCAACAGGCCTGGGGAAAAACTGTTTTTT. The encoded protein is CASSESNRPGEKLFF.

V gene TRBV30 combines with J gene TRBJ2-3; D gene uncertain. Trimming cost V 0 bases and J 11 bases, with 15 bases left between them. There are 13 residues in the CDR3. In germline, CDR1 is GTSNPN, CDR2 SVGIG (reference sequence). The CDR3 coding sequence is TGTGCCTGGAGTGTGTTCAGGTCCGCTGGGCAGTATTTT. It encodes CAWSVFRSAGQYF.